Below, one TCR beta chain is given with its context. Antigen: not known. Clones were sequenced by immunoSEQ multiplex PCR, and TCRdb holds only the in-frame ones, with some missing. The table lists some 2,500,000 clones, 85% to 95% of them singletons, with 0.37% in the top ten. The data stem from a study of shared clonotypes between healthy human individuals. Looking at the study overall: A couple of women and a few men aged 18 to 49 served as donors.

Germline V lookup: CDR1 SEHNR, CDR2 FQNEAQ (reference sequence). Trimming removed 6 bases from V and 0 bases from J; junction bases left unmatched: 15. The CDR3 covers 19 residues. Findings and caveats of the study: Between a handful of donors, naive CD4 clonotypes were shared at a level of around 5.2%. Generation of non-shared clonotypes was less probable than generation of clonotypes shared by all four donors. Across subsets, estimated richness was generally greater for naive than for memory populations.

The TCR comes from a man aged 18-30 years in good health. Some clones in this sample may be carry-over from other donors' samples. The chain employs TRBV7-9 and TRBJ2-7; 12 bases fit TRBD2. Sequencing was performed on naive CD4+ T cells from PBMCs. Subset described: CD45RA+ positively selected. CDR3 DNA sequence: TGTGCCAGCAGACAGAGTGTGGCTAGCGGGAGGGGAGTCTCCTACGAGCAGTACTTC. It yields the protein CASRQSVASGRGVSYEQYF.